This T cell receptor beta chain was sequenced in a study of CD8 T cells in ankylosing spondylitis. CDR3 length: 14 amino acids. V was cut by 6 bases and J by 2 bases, with 12 bases left in between. Germline CDR1 and CDR2: LNHNV and YYDKDF (reference sequence). The table lists this clonotype with many counts. Each CDR3 protein is one row after TCRdb ran MiXCR on the 5' RACE reads. The data hold some 200,000 distinct CDR3 sequences, with around 13% observed a single time. V gene TRBV15 combines with J gene TRBJ2-3, with D tentatively TRBD1 (5 bases). Sequencing used blood, either unsorted or a sorted T cell fraction (not recorded which). This receptor was identified in a male donor with ankylosing spondylitis or in good health (not recorded which). In DNA, the CDR3 is TGTGCCACCAGAAACAAGGGGAACACAGATACGCAGTATTTT. Its translation: CATRNKGNTDTQYF.